This TCR beta chain was sequenced in a study of shared clonotypes between healthy human individuals. Donors comprised only Caucasian adults living in Nashville, Tennessee. The CDR3 totals 14 residues. Germline values: CDR1 SNHLY, CDR2 FYNNEI. The V end lost 3 bases, the J end lost 2 bases, and 8 bases lay between the germline ends. Replicate PCRs for sorted subsets used around 200 ng DNA; this equaled about 30,000 T cell genomes. Measured with immunoSEQ multiplex PCR; TCRdb has only the in-frame clones, and not every one. Of about 2.4 million clones listed, around 90% are singletons. This TCR derives from a man between 18 and 35 years old in good health. The sequenced sample consisted of naive CD4+ T cells sorted from blood. Subset noted: CD45RA+ positively selected. The chain employs TRBV2 and TRBJ2-1; no firm D call. CDR3 bases: TGTGCCAGCAGTGACAGGTTTGCCTACAATGAGCAGTTCTTC. Its translation: CASSDRFAYNEQFF.